This T cell receptor beta chain was recorded in a study of blood T cell repertoires in COVID-19. Assay: immunoSEQ multiplex PCR; the TCRdb copy retains only in-frame clones and omits some. Of 140,000 to 150,000 clones in the sample, 84% were seen once. Germline V gene lookup returns CDR1 MRHNA and CDR2 SNTAGT. The CDR3 extends over 12 amino acids. V lost 6 bases to trimming and J lost 4 bases, with 9 bases between them. The chain is built from TRBV6-4 and TRBJ1-2; no clear D. The clonotype comes from a woman aged 50 to 65 who had been exposed to COVID-19. The sample consisted of PBMCs or T cells enriched from blood (not recorded which). The CDR3 region is CASSEGGYGYTF. In DNA, the CDR3 is TGTGCCAGCAGCGAGGGCGGCTATGGCTACACCTTC.